The source of this T cell receptor (beta chain) is a study of blood T cell repertoires in COVID-19. Study-level information: Sites in the United States, Italy and Spain provided acute and convalescent COVID-19 samples. PBMCs, B-cell-depleted T cells, or T cells provided the cDNA or gDNA that made up the material.

Germline CDR1 SGHVS, CDR2 FQNEAQ. This CDR3 is built from 19 residues. J gave up 5 bases and V 6 bases, and 16 bases lay outside the gene matches. Per the authors' pipeline: Amplification of reference gene primers was used by the study to estimate nucleated cell counts. Some clones are missing from TCRdb's copy, which holds only in-frame ones; the method was immunoSEQ multiplex PCR. V, J and clone size were drawn from that table, and D and trimming were deduced from the DNA. This sample has roughly 230,000 clones, with over 80% found just once. Only one count was recorded for this clone. Input material: peripheral blood. The TCR originated in a woman in her fifties or sixties with active or convalescent COVID-19. V is TRBV7-8 and J is TRBJ2-7, with 16 bases lining up with TRBD2. This chain's CDR3 is CASRPTPGTSGRAIDEQYF. CDR3 nucleotide sequence: TGTGCCAGCAGGCCCACACCCGGGACTAGCGGGAGGGCAATCGACGAGCAGTACTTC.